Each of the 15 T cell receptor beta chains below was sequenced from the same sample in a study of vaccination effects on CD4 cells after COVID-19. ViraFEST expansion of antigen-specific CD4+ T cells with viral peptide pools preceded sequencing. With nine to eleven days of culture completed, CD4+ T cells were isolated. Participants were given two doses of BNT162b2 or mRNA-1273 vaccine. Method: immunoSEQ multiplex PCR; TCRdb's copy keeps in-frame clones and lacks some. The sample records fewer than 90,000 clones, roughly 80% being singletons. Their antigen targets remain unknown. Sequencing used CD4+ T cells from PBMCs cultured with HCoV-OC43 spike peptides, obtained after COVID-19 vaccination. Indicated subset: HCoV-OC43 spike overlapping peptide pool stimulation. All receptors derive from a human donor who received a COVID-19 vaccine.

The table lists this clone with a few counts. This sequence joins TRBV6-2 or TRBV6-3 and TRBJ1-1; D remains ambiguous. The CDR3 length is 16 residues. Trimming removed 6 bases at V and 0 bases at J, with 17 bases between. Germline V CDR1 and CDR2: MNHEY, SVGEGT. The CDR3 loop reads CASSSPSSSVNTEAFF. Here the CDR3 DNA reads TGTGCCAGCAGCTCCCCCTCCTCCAGCGTGAACACTGAAGCTTTCTTT.

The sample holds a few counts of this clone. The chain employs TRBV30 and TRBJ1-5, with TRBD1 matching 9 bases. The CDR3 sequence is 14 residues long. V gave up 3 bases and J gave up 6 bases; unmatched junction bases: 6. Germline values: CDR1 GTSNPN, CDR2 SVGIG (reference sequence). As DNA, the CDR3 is TGTGCCTGGAGCACCGGGACAGGGTCTCAGCCCCAGCATTTT. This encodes CAWSTGTGSQPQHF.

In DNA form, the CDR3 reads TGTGCCAGCTCGACCGTGGGGACAGCAACCTACGAGCAGTACGTC. Its protein product is CASSTVGTATYEQYV. The chain has TRBV18 and TRBJ2-7; TRBD1 matches at 7 bases. CDR1 and CDR2 (germline): KGHSH, LQKENI. The CDR3 consists of 15 residues. The ends lost 6 bases at V and 2 bases at J; junction bases unmatched: 10.

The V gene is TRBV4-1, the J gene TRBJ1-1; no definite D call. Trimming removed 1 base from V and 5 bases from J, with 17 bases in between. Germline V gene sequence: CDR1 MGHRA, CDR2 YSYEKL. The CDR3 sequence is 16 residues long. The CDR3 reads CASSQAPFGVATEAFF. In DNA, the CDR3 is TGCGCCAGCAGCCAAGCTCCCTTTGGGGTTGCGACTGAAGCTTTCTTT.

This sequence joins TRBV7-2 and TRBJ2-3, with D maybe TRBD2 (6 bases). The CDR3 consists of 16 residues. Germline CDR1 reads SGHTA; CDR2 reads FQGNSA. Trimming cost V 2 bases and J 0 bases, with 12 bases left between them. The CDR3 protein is CASSLTSLTSTDTQYF. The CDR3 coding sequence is TGTGCCAGCAGCTTAACTAGCCTTACTAGCACAGATACGCAGTATTTT. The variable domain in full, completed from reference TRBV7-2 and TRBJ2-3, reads GAGVSQSPSNKVTEKGKDVELRCDPISGHTALYWYRQSLGQGLEFLIYFQGNSAPDKSGLPSDRFSAERTGGSVSTLTIQRTQQEDSAVYLCASSLTSLTSTDTQYFGPGTRLTVL.

The CDR3 DNA sequence: TGTGCCAGCTCACCACCTACAGGGGGCATTAATGAAAAACTGTTTTTT. Translation: CASSPPTGGINEKLFF. The chain employs TRBV18 and TRBJ1-4, with 9 bases lining up with TRBD1. The CDR3 contains 16 residues. Germline V gene data show CDR1 as KGHSH and CDR2 as LQKENI. Trimming took 0 bases from V and 4 from J; bases not matched to a gene: 3. The full variable domain, in which reference TRBV18 and TRBJ1-4 provide the parts outside the CDR3, is NAGVMQNPRHLVRRRGQEARLRCSPMKGHSHVYWYRQLPEEGLKFMVYLQKENIIDESGMPKERFSAEFPKEGPSILRIQQVVRGDSAAYFCASSPPTGGINEKLFFGSGTQLSVL.

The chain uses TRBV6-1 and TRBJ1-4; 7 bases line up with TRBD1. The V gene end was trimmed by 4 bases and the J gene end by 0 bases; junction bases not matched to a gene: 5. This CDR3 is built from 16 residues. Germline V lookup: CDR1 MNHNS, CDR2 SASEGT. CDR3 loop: CASSVDRATTNEKLFF. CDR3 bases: TGTGCCAGCAGTGTAGACAGGGCCACAACTAATGAAAAACTGTTTTTT.

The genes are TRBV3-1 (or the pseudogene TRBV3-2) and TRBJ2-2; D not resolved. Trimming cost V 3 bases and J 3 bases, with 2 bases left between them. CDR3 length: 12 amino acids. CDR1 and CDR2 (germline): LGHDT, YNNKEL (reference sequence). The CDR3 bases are TGTGCCAGCAGCCACTACACCGGGGAGCTGTTTTTT. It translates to CASSHYTGELFF.

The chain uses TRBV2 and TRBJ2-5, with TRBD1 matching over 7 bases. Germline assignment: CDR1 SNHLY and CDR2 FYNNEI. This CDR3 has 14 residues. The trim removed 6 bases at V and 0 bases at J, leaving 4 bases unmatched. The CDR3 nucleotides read TGTGCCAGCAGCCCCGACAGGGACCAAGAGACCCAGTACTTC. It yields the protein CASSPDRDQETQYF.

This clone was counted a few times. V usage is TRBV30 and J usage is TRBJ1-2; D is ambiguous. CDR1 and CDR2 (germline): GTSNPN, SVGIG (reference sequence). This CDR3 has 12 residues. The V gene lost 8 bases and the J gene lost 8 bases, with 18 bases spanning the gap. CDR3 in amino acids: CARRSQTDGYTF. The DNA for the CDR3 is TGTGCCCGCCGCTCCCAAACCGACGGCTACACCTTC. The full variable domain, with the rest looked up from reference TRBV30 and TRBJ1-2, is SQTIHQWPATLVQPVGSPLSLECTVEGTSNPNLYWYRQAAGRGLQLLFYSVGIGQISSEVPQNLSASRPQDRQFILSSKKLLLSDSGFYLCARRSQTDGYTFGSGTRLTVV.

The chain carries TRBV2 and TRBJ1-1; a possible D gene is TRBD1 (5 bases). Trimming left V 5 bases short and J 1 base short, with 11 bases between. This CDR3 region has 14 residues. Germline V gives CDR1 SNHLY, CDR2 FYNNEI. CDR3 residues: CASSRSGWNTEAFF. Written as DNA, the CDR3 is TGTGCCAGCAGTCGCTCAGGGTGGAACACTGAAGCTTTCTTT. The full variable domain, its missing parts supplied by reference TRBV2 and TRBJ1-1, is EPEVTQTPSHQVTQMGQEVILRCVPISNHLYFYWYRQILGQKVEFLVSFYNNEISEKSEIFDDQFSVERPDGSNFTLKIRSTKLEDSAMYFCASSRSGWNTEAFFGQGTRLTVV.

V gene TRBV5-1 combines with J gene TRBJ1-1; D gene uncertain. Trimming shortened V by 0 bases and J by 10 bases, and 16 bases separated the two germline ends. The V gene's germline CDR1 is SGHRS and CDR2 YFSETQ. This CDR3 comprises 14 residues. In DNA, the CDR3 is TGCGCCAGCAGCTTGGTCGCGACAACCGATGGAGCTTTCTTT. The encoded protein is CASSLVATTDGAFF.

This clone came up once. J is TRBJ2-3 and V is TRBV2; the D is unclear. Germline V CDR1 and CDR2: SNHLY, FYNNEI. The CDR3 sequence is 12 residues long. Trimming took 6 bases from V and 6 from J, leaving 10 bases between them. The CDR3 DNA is TGTGCCAGCAGCCTAAAAGGGGATACGCAGTATTTT. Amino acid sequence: CASSLKGDTQYF.

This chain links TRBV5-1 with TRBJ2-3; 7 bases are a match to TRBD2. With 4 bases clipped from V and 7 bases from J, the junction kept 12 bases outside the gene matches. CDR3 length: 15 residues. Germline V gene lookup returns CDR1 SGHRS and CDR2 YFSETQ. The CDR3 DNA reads TGCGCCAGCAGCCCGGGGAGGGGCGGGGGAAATACGCAGTATTTT. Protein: CASSPGRGGGNTQYF.

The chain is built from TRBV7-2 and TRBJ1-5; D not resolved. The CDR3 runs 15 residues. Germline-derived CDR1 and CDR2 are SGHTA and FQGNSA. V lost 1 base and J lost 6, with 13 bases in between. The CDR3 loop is CASSLVVGLGQPQHF. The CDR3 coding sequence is TGTGCCAGCAGCTTAGTCGTGGGCTTGGGTCAGCCCCAGCATTTT.